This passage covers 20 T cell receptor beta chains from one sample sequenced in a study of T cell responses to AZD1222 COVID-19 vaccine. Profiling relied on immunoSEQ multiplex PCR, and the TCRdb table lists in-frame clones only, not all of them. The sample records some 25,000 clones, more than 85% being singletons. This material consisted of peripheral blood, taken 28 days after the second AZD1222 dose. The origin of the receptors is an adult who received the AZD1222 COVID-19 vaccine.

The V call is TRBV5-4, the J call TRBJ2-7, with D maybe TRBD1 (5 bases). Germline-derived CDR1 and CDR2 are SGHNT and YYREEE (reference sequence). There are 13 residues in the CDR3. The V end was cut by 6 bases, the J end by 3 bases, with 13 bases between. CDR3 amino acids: CASTIGVGYEQYF. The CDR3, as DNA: TGTGCCAGCACCATAGGGGTGGGCTACGAGCAGTACTTC. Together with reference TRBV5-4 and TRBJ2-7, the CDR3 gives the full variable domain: ETGVTQSPTHLIKTRGQQVTLRCSSQSGHNTVSWYQQALGQGPQFIFQYYREEENGRGNFPPRFSGLQFPNYSSELNVNALELDDSALYLCASTIGVGYEQYFGPGTRLTVT.

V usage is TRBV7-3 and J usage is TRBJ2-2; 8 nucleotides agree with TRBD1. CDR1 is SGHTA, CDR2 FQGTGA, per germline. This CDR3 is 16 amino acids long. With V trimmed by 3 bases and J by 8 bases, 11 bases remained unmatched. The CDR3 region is CASSFSGGTPTGELFF. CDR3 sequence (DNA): TGTGCCAGCAGCTTCTCAGGGGGCACTCCTACAGGGGAGCTGTTTTTT.

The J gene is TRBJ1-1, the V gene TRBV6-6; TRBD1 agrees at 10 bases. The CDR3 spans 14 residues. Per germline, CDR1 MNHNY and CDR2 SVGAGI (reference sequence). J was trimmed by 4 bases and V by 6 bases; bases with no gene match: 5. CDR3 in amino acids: CASRGRTGGTEAFF. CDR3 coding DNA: TGTGCCAGCAGAGGAAGGACAGGGGGCACTGAAGCTTTCTTT.

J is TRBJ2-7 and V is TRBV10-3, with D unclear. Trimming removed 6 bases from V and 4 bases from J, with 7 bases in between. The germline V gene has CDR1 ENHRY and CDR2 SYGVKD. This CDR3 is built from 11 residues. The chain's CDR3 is CAIRGSYEQYF. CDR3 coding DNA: TGTGCCATCAGAGGGTCTTACGAGCAGTACTTC.

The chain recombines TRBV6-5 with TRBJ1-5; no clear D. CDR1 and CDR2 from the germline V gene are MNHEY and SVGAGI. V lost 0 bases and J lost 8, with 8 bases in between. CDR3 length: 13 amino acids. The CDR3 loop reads CASSYSIKEPQHF. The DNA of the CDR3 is TGTGCCAGCAGTTACTCGATCAAAGAGCCCCAGCATTTT.

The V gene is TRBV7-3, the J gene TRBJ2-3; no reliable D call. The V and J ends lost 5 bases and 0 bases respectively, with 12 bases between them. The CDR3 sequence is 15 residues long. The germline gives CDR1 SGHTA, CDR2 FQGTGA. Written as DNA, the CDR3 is TGTGCCAGCAGCCCCGGCGCTTCTAGCACAGATACGCAGTATTTT. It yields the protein CASSPGASSTDTQYF.

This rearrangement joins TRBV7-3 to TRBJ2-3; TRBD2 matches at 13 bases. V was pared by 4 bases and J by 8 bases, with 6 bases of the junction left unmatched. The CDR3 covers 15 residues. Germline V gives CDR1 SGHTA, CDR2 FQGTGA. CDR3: CASSSGTSGKGTQYF. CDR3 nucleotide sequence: TGTGCCAGCAGCTCCGGGACTAGCGGGAAGGGTACGCAGTATTTT. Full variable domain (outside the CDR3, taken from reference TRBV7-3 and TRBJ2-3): GAGVSQTPSNKVTEKGKYVELRCDPISGHTALYWYRQSLGQGPEFLIYFQGTGAADDSGLPNDRFFAVRPEGSVSTLKIQRTERGDSAVYLCASSSGTSGKGTQYFGPGTRLTVL.

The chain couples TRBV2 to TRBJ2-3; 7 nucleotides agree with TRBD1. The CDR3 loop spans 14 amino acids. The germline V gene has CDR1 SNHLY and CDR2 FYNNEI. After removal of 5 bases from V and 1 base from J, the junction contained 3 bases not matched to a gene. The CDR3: CASSKGTGTDTQYF. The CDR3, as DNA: TGTGCCAGCAGTAAAGGGACAGGCACAGATACGCAGTATTTT.

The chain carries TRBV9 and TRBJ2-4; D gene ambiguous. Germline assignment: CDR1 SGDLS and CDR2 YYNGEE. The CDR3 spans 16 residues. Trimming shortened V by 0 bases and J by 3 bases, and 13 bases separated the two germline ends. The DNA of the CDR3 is TGTGCCAGCAGCGTAGAGCTGCCTGGTCTCAAAAACATTCAGTACTTC. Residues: CASSVELPGLKNIQYF.

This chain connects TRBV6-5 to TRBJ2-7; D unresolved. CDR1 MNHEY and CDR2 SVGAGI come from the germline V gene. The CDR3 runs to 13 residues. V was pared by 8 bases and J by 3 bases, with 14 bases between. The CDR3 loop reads CASAYTNNYEQYF. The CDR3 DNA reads TGTGCCAGCGCCTATACAAATAACTACGAGCAGTACTTC.

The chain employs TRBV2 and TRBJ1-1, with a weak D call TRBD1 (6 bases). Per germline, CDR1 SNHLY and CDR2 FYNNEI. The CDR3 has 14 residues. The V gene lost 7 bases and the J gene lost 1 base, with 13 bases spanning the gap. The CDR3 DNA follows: TGTGCCAGCACCGAACAGGGTGAGAACACTGAAGCTTTCTTT. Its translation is CASTEQGENTEAFF.

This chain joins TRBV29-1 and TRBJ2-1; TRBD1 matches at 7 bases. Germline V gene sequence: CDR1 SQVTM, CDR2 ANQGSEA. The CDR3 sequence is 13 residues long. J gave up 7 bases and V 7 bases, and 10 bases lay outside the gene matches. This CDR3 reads CSAGQTLGNEQFF. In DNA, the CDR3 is TGCAGCGCGGGACAGACATTAGGGAATGAGCAGTTCTTC.

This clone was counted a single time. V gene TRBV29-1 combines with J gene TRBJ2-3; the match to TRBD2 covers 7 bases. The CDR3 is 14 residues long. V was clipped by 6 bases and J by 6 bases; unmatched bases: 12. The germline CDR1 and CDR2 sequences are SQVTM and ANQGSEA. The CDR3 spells CSVGGETGSDTQYF. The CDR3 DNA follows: TGCAGCGTGGGGGGGGAGACGGGATCGGATACGCAGTATTTT.

The CDR3 bases are TGTGCCAGCAGTTTCTACGAGCAGTACTTC. Residues: CASSFYEQYF. The rearrangement links TRBV6-5 to TRBJ2-7; D is ambiguous. V dropped 4 bases and J dropped 3 bases, with 1 base sitting between them. The germline V gene encodes CDR1 MNHEY and CDR2 SVGAGI. This CDR3 is 10 amino acids long.

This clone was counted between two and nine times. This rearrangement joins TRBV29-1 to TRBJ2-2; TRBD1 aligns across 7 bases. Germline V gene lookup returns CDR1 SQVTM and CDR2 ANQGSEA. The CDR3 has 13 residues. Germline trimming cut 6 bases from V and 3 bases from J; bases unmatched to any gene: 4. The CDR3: CSVDRAHTGELFF. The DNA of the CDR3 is TGCAGCGTAGACAGGGCACACACCGGGGAGCTGTTTTTT.

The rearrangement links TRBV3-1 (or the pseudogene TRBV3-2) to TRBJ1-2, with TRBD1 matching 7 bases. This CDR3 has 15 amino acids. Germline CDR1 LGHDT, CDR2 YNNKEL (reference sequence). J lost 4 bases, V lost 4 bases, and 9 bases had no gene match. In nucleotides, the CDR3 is TGTGCCAGCAGCCTAAAAGGACAGGACTTCTATGGCTACACCTTC. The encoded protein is CASSLKGQDFYGYTF.

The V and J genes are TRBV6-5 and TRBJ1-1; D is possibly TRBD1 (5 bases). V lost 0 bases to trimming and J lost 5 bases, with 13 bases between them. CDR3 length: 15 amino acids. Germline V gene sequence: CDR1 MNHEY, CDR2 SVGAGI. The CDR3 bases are TGTGCCAGCAGTTACTCCAGGGTCGTTTTAACTGAAGCTTTCTTT. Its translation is CASSYSRVVLTEAFF.

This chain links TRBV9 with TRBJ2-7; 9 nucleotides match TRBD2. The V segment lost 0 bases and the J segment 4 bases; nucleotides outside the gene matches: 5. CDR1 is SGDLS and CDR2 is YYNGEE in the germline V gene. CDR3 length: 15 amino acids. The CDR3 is CASSVGVSGGYEQYF. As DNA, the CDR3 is TGTGCCAGCAGCGTAGGAGTGAGCGGGGGGTACGAGCAGTACTTC. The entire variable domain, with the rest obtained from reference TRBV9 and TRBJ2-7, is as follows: DSGVTQTPKHLITATGQRVTLRCSPRSGDLSVYWYQQSLDQGLQFLIQYYNGEERAKGNILERFSAQQFPDLHSELNLSSLELGDSALYFCASSVGVSGGYEQYFGPGTRLTVT.

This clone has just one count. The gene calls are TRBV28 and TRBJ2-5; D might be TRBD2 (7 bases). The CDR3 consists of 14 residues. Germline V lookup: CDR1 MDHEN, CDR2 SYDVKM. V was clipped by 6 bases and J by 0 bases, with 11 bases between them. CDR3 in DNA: TGTGCCAGCAGGGGAGGGGGGGACCAAGAGACCCAGTACTTC. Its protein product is CASRGGGDQETQYF.

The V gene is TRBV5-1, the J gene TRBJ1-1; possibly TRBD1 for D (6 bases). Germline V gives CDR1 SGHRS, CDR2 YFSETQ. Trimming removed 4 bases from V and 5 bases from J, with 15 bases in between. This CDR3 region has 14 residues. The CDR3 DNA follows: TGCGCCAGCAGCCTCGGACAGCTGCGGACTGAAGCTTTCTTT. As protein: CASSLGQLRTEAFF.